These 26 T cell receptor beta chains were all obtained from the same sample, sequenced in a study of blood T cell repertoires in COVID-19. Assay used: immunoSEQ multiplex PCR; TCRdb lists only in-frame clones, some missing. The repertoire holds about 670,000 clones, with 80% to 90% as singletons. Sequencing was performed on peripheral blood. Receptors originate from a young woman with acute or convalescent COVID-19.

The V gene is TRBV28, the J gene TRBJ2-7, with a weak D call TRBD1 (6 bases). V was shortened by 6 bases and J by 4 bases, with 13 bases between the two germline ends. CDR3 length: 13 residues. Germline lookup yields CDR1 MDHEN and CDR2 SYDVKM. The DNA of the CDR3 is TGTGCCAGCAGCATGGACAGAGTTTACGAGCAGTACTTC. Protein product: CASSMDRVYEQYF.

V gene TRBV5-1 combines with J gene TRBJ2-2; 9 positions agree with TRBD1. V lost 4 bases to trimming and J lost 3 bases; unmatched junction nucleotides: 10. The CDR3 sequence is 17 residues long. Per germline, CDR1 SGHRS and CDR2 YFSETQ. The CDR3 reads CASSRDRVEIDTGELFF. CDR3 bases: TGCGCCAGCAGCAGGGACAGGGTCGAGATCGACACCGGGGAGCTGTTTTTT.

V gene TRBV3-1 (or the pseudogene TRBV3-2) combines with J gene TRBJ2-2, with 10 bases matching TRBD2. Germline CDR1 reads LGHDT; CDR2 reads YNNKEL (reference sequence). There are 16 residues in the CDR3. V gave up 4 bases and J gave up 1 base; unmatched junction bases: 3. CDR3 DNA: TGTGCCAGCAGCCTAAAGCGGGGGGGGAACACCGGGGAGCTGTTTTTT. Translation gives CASSLKRGGNTGELFF.

Concerning this clone itself: The identical CDR3 is also encoded by other nucleotide sequences in the sample. The chain links TRBV6-5 to TRBJ1-2; D is uncertain. The CDR3 consists of 11 residues. The V gene's germline CDR1 is MNHEY and CDR2 SVGAGI. The germline V and J ends were trimmed by 6 bases and 5 bases, with 7 bases remaining between them. This CDR3 is CASRSSYGYTF. CDR3 nucleotide sequence: TGTGCCAGCAGGTCGAGTTATGGCTACACCTTC.

The chain uses TRBV6-5 and TRBJ1-3; D unresolved. The CDR3 covers 14 residues. V lost 10 bases to trimming and J lost 0 bases, with 13 bases between them. Germline V gene data show CDR1 as MNHEY and CDR2 as SVGAGI. CDR3 sequence (DNA): TGTGCCACCTCCACCGCCTACTCTGGAAACACCATATATTTT. Amino acids: CATSTAYSGNTIYF.

This chain uses TRBV5-1 with TRBJ2-2, with D possibly TRBD1 on 5 matching bases. Germline V gives CDR1 SGHRS, CDR2 YFSETQ. V was cut by 0 bases and J by 6 bases, with 6 bases left in between. The CDR3 runs 13 residues. The CDR3 coding sequence is TGCGCCAGCAGCTTGGCAGGGCCCGGGGAGCTGTTTTTT. It translates to CASSLAGPGELFF.

The chain combines TRBV3-1 (or the pseudogene TRBV3-2) with TRBJ2-3; D is uncertain. CDR1 and CDR2 from the germline V gene are LGHDT and YNNKEL (reference sequence). The CDR3 sequence is 14 residues long. V lost 1 base and J lost 2, with 7 bases in between. CDR3 region: CASSQGSTTDTQYF. In DNA form, the CDR3 reads TGTGCCAGCAGCCAAGGGTCTACCACAGATACGCAGTATTTT.

The chain recombines TRBV9 with TRBJ2-7, with D maybe TRBD2 (6 bases). The CDR3 spans 12 residues. Germline-derived CDR1 and CDR2 are SGDLS and YYNGEE. V was trimmed by 3 bases and J by 7 bases, leaving 11 bases between them. The CDR3 coding sequence is TGTGCCAGCAGCGGGGCGGGGAGTGAGCAGTACTTC. Translation gives CASSGAGSEQYF. Full variable domain (missing parts from reference TRBV9 and TRBJ2-7): DSGVTQTPKHLITATGQRVTLRCSPRSGDLSVYWYQQSLDQGLQFLIQYYNGEERAKGNILERFSAQQFPDLHSELNLSSLELGDSALYFCASSGAGSEQYFGPGTRLTVT.

The rearrangement links TRBV19 to TRBJ2-1; D is possibly TRBD1 (6 bases). The CDR3 sequence is 14 residues long. CDR1 LNHDA and CDR2 SQIVND come from the germline V gene (reference sequence). The V end was cut by 10 bases, the J end by 1 base, with 14 bases between. The DNA of the CDR3 is TGTGCCACCACAGGGAGTGTGTCCTACAATGAGCAGTTCTTC. It yields the protein CATTGSVSYNEQFF.

The chain couples TRBV10-3 to TRBJ1-6; unclear D gene. The CDR3 contains 15 residues. Germline CDR1 and CDR2: ENHRY and SYGVKD. V was trimmed by 3 bases and J by 7 bases, leaving 13 bases between them. DNA of the CDR3: TGTGCCATCAGTGATACGGGGTTCGGGAATTCACCCCTCCACTTT. This gives the protein CAISDTGFGNSPLHF.

The rearrangement uses TRBV27 and TRBJ1-2; perhaps TRBD1 as D (5 bases). The V end lost 3 bases, the J end lost 7 bases, and 15 bases lay between the germline ends. The CDR3 consists of 14 residues. The germline CDR1 and CDR2 sequences are MNHEY and SMNVEV (reference sequence). CDR3: CASSFGGIYGGYTF. DNA for the CDR3: TGTGCCAGCAGTTTCGGGGGGATATACGGTGGCTACACCTTC.

The V call is TRBV9, the J call TRBJ2-2; a weak D match, TRBD2 (6 bases). The V end lost 3 bases, the J end lost 5 bases, and 8 bases lay between the germline ends. The CDR3 is made up of 13 amino acids. Germline lookup yields CDR1 SGDLS and CDR2 YYNGEE. The CDR3 loop is CASSGGGTGELFF. Here the CDR3 DNA reads TGTGCCAGCAGCGGAGGAGGGACCGGGGAGCTGTTTTTT.

J is TRBJ1-1 and V is TRBV7-3; 12 bases agree with TRBD1. The CDR3 contains 19 residues. Germline assignment: CDR1 SGHTA and CDR2 FQGTGA. Trimming cost V 6 bases and J 3 bases; bases outside gene matches: 17. The CDR3 protein is CASRRSPSGTGGPDTEAFF. The CDR3 nucleotides read TGTGCCAGCAGACGTTCGCCCTCGGGGACAGGGGGCCCTGACACTGAAGCTTTCTTT.

This chain uses TRBV15 with TRBJ2-3; 7 nucleotides match TRBD2. CDR3 length: 15 amino acids. Germline V CDR1 and CDR2: LNHNV, YYDKDF (reference sequence). The trim removed 1 base at V and 2 bases at J, leaving 3 bases unmatched. The CDR3 protein is CATSRGGTNTDTQYF. As DNA, the CDR3 is TGTGCCACCAGCAGAGGAGGGACTAACACAGATACGCAGTATTTT.

This chain uses TRBV15 with TRBJ2-1; D is ambiguous. Germline values: CDR1 LNHNV, CDR2 YYDKDF (reference sequence). V lost 6 bases to trimming and J lost 8 bases, with 17 bases between them. The CDR3 has 14 amino acids. This CDR3 is CATRRPDPWDEQFF. Written as DNA, the CDR3 is TGTGCCACCAGGAGGCCCGATCCTTGGGATGAGCAGTTCTTC. The complete variable domain, with remaining parts taken from reference TRBV15 and TRBJ2-1, reads DAMVIQNPRYQVTQFGKPVTLSCSQTLNHNVMYWYQQKSSQAPKLLFHYYDKDFNNEADTPDNFQSRRPNTSFCFLDIRSPGLGDTAMYLCATRRPDPWDEQFFGPGTRLTVL.

The genes are TRBV7-9 and TRBJ1-2, with 7 bases that match TRBD1. The CDR3 has 13 amino acids. CDR1 and CDR2 from the germline V gene are SEHNR and FQNEAQ (reference sequence). V was clipped by 8 bases and J by 8 bases; unmatched bases: 11. CDR3 in DNA: TGTGCCAGCGGGGACAGCGCACTACAGGGCTACACCTTC. Translating it yields CASGDSALQGYTF.

The V and J genes are TRBV9 and TRBJ2-7; a weak D match, TRBD2 (7 bases). V lost 0 bases to trimming and J lost 6 bases, with 16 bases between them. Looked up from germline, CDR1 is SGDLS and CDR2 is YYNGEE. CDR3 size: 15 residues. CDR3 sequence reads: CASSVEGGGLAEQYF. The DNA for the CDR3 is TGTGCCAGCAGCGTAGAGGGCGGGGGCTTGGCCGAGCAGTACTTC. The whole variable domain, remainder taken from reference TRBV9 and TRBJ2-7, is DSGVTQTPKHLITATGQRVTLRCSPRSGDLSVYWYQQSLDQGLQFLIQYYNGEERAKGNILERFSAQQFPDLHSELNLSSLELGDSALYFCASSVEGGGLAEQYFGPGTRLTVT.

V usage is TRBV10-3 and J usage is TRBJ2-2, with 9 bases aligning to TRBD2. This CDR3 spans 14 amino acids. Losses at the gene ends were 8 bases for V and 6 bases for J; bases not matched to a gene: 7. CDR1 and CDR2 (germline): ENHRY, SYGVKD. The CDR3 sequence is CAIGGGGAPGELFF. CDR3 in DNA: TGTGCCATCGGCGGCGGGGGGGCCCCCGGGGAGCTGTTTTTT.

The V gene is TRBV6-2 or TRBV6-3, the J gene TRBJ1-1; D is unclear. This CDR3 is built from 13 residues. Germline V CDR1 and CDR2: MNHEY, SVGEGT. Trimming shortened V by 4 bases and J by 1 base, and 7 bases separated the two germline ends. The CDR3 protein is CASSSRQNTEAFF. CDR3 DNA sequence: TGTGCCAGCAGTTCCCGACAGAACACTGAAGCTTTCTTT.

The chain couples TRBV27 to TRBJ1-1, with a possible D match to TRBD1 (5 bases). From germline, CDR1 is MNHEY and CDR2 SMNVEV (reference sequence). Trimming left V 5 bases short and J 1 base short, with 20 bases between. This CDR3 region has 17 residues. The CDR3 is CASSPHDKGVRNTEAFF. In DNA, the CDR3 is TGTGCCAGCAGTCCGCACGATAAAGGGGTCCGGAACACTGAAGCTTTCTTT.

The V and J genes are TRBV30 and TRBJ1-2; TRBD1 might be the D (5 bases). The CDR3 contains 17 residues. Germline values: CDR1 GTSNPN, CDR2 SVGIG (reference sequence). V gave up 2 bases and J gave up 3 bases, with 22 bases separating them. The CDR3 region has the DNA TGTGCCTGGAGTTATAAGGGGCCAACAAAAGATGACTATGGCTACACCTTC. It encodes CAWSYKGPTKDDYGYTF.

This clone came up once. The chain has TRBV7-2 and TRBJ1-2; TRBD1 might be the D (6 bases). The CDR3 runs to 13 residues. Per the germline V gene, CDR1 is SGHTA and CDR2 is FQGNSA. V was clipped by 6 bases and J by 8 bases, with 16 bases between them. CDR3 DNA: TGTGCCAGCAGGAGGACAGCCGATGTCGGCTACACCTTC. It codes for CASRRTADVGYTF.

The table lists this clone with a few counts. The chain links TRBV7-8 to TRBJ1-2; TRBD1 might be the D (5 bases). V lost 4 bases to trimming and J lost 8 bases, with 23 bases between them. The CDR3 sequence is 16 residues long. Germline values: CDR1 SGHVS, CDR2 FQNEAQ. Here the CDR3 DNA reads TGTGCCAGCAGCTCAGGGCAGGTTAAAGGGGAAGACGGCTACACCTTC. Translation gives CASSSGQVKGEDGYTF. Complete variable domain (other parts from reference TRBV7-8 and TRBJ1-2): GAGVSQSPRYKVAKRGQDVALRCDPISGHVSLFWYQQALGQGPEFLTYFQNEAQLDKSGLPSDRFFAERPEGSVSTLKIQRTQQEDSAVYLCASSSGQVKGEDGYTFGSGTRLTVV.

The chain joins TRBV30 to TRBJ1-2; TRBD1 agrees at 7 bases. The CDR3 runs 15 residues. CDR1 is GTSNPN, CDR2 SVGIG, per germline (reference sequence). The V and J ends lost 4 bases and 0 bases, in that order; junction bases with no gene match: 8. As DNA, the CDR3 is TGTGCCTGGATAACTCCAGGGGGAGCTAACTATGGCTACACCTTC. Translating gives CAWITPGGANYGYTF.

The V call is TRBV9, the J call TRBJ1-3; D is possibly TRBD1 (5 bases). The CDR3 spans 16 residues. Trimming took 2 bases from V and 0 from J, leaving 12 bases between them. Germline CDR1 reads SGDLS; CDR2 reads YYNGEE. This chain's CDR3 is CASSVLMGGSGNTIYF. As DNA, the CDR3 is TGTGCCAGCAGCGTCCTCATGGGGGGCTCTGGAAACACCATATATTTT. Complete variable domain (other parts from reference TRBV9 and TRBJ1-3): DSGVTQTPKHLITATGQRVTLRCSPRSGDLSVYWYQQSLDQGLQFLIQYYNGEERAKGNILERFSAQQFPDLHSELNLSSLELGDSALYFCASSVLMGGSGNTIYFGEGSWLTVV.

The chain uses TRBV6-6 and TRBJ1-5; maybe TRBD1 (6 bases). V was cut by 2 bases and J by 6 bases, with 17 bases left in between. The CDR3 length is 16 residues. The germline V gene encodes CDR1 MNHNY and CDR2 SVGAGI (reference sequence). This CDR3 reads CASSYGGTGRGQPQHF. CDR3 in DNA: TGTGCCAGCAGTTACGGGGGCACCGGGAGGGGTCAGCCCCAGCATTTT.